The clone carrying this T cell receptor beta chain was recorded a few times. Clinical history reported by participants formed the basis on which cohorts were assigned. The assay was immunoSEQ multiplex PCR, and TCRdb's table has in-frame clones only and misses some. Of a few hundred thousand clones listed, around four fifths are singletons. This entry is derived from a study of blood T cell repertoires in COVID-19. Looking at the study overall: In each case, the material was cDNA or gDNA derived from T cells, B-cell-depleted T cells, or PBMCs.

This CDR3 has 13 amino acids. V was clipped by 6 bases and J by 4 bases, with 12 bases between them. The material sequenced was PBMCs or T cells enriched from blood (not recorded which). The clonotype originates from a woman aged 45-65 years who had recovered from COVID-19. This rearrangement joins TRBV12-3 or TRBV12-4 to TRBJ1-2; possibly TRBD1 for D (6 bases). The DNA of the CDR3 is TGTGCCAGCAGCGGATCAGGGGCCTATGGCTACACCTTC. Translation gives CASSGSGAYGYTF.